Sequencing of this T cell receptor beta chain was carried out in a study of monozygotic twins with inflammatory bowel disease. An amount of 3500 ng of total RNA was used for each TCR library. Eight cDNA synthesis reactions were run for every sample. Amplification used two nested PCRs: around 17 cycles, then around 9 cycles, on TCRalpha/TCRbeta cDNA. From the 5' RACE reads, TCRdb lists one entry per CDR3 protein and no DNA. This table lists roughly 320,000 distinct CDR3 sequences. Details on this clonotype: The antigen is undetermined.

Per the germline V gene, CDR1 is LGHDT and CDR2 is YNNKEL (reference sequence). The CDR3 is made up of 15 amino acids. General study points: Especially with disease activity, IBD patients shared fewer clonotypes with others than healthy twins did.

Material: blood. The chain couples TRBV3-1 to TRBJ2-3. This TCR came from a human donor with ulcerative colitis or Crohn's disease, or a healthy co-twin of an affected twin (not recorded which). The CDR3 reads CASSQQPTRTDTQYF.